This TCR beta chain was identified in a study of neoadjuvant anti-PD-1 for oral cavity cancer. Clones were read by immunoSEQ multiplex PCR, and TCRdb kept only the in-frame ones, dropping some. This sample carries about 9,600 clones, about three fifths of them seen once, and the ten largest clones take 3% to 4.5%. Trimming removed 2 bases from V and 3 bases from J, with 10 bases in between. The CDR3 has 14 amino acids. Germline V gene sequence: CDR1 MNHEY, CDR2 SMNVEV (reference sequence). Time point meaning: after neoadjuvant nivolumab, at surgical resection. Findings and caveats of the study: Higher pretreatment blood Treg/Th17 ratios correlated with higher pretreatment blood and lower post-treatment tumor TCRbeta clonality.

With respect to this clone: What it binds is not known.

Sequenced material: PBMCs, taken after nivolumab (anti-PD-1) treatment. This sequence joins TRBV27 and TRBJ2-5; D uncertain. This receptor was obtained from a person aged 35-79 years with oral cavity squamous cell carcinoma. For the CDR3, the DNA is TGTGCCAGCAGTTTAGTGGCGGCGAAAGAGACCCAGTACTTC. It specifies CASSLVAAKETQYF.